This T cell receptor (beta chain) appears in the sequencing data of a study of blood T cell repertoires in COVID-19. Using immunoSEQ multiplex PCR, the repertoire was profiled, and TCRdb retains in-frame clones only, with some absent. The sample lists a few hundred thousand clones, under 90% occurring once. The CDR3 runs 12 residues. V was trimmed by 7 bases and J by 6 bases, leaving 10 bases between them. Sample: PBMCs or T cells enriched from blood (not recorded which). This chain joins TRBV12-3 or TRBV12-4 and TRBJ1-5; D is possibly TRBD1 (6 bases). This clonotype originated in a woman aged 60-70 years who had recovered from COVID-19. The CDR3 region is CASTTGFQPQHF. CDR3 bases: TGTGCCAGCACAACAGGGTTTCAGCCCCAGCATTTT.